The T cell receptor (beta chain) under discussion was sequenced for a study of T cells in Graves' hyperthyroidism and ophthalmopathy. This clonotype was counted a few times. The V gene's germline CDR1 is DFQATT and CDR2 SNEGSKA (reference sequence). This CDR3 has 14 residues. With 4 bases removed from V and 3 bases from J, the gap between germline ends came to 15 bases. Authors of the study amplified TCR beta CDR3 regions from RNA transcripts. HTBI primers drove first-round RT-PCR of the TCR CDR3. TCRdb re-analysed the multiplex PCR reads in MiXCR, keeping a single row per CDR3 protein. The sample holds hundreds of thousands of distinct CDR3 sequences, about a sixth seen once.

This chain joins TRBV20-1 and TRBJ2-5, with a tentative D call TRBD2 (7 bases). This clonotype originated in a woman in her forties with Graves' ophthalmopathy. The sequenced sample consisted of blood. In nucleotides, the CDR3 is TGCAGTGCTACCGTGGGGGGGCCGAAAGAGACCCAGTACTTC. It translates to CSATVGGPKETQYF.